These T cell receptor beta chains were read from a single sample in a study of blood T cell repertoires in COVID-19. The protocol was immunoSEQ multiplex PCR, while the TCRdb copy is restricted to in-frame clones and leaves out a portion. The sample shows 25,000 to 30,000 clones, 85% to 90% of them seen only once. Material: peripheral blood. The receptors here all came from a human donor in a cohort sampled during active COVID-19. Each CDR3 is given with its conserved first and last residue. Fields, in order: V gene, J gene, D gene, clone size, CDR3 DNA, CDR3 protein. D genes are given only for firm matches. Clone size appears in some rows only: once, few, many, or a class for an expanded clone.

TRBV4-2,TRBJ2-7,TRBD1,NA,TGTGCCAGCAGCCAAGATGCAGGGGGCGGCTACGAGCAGTACTTC,CASSQDAGGGYEQYF
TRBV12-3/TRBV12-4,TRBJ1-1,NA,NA,TGTGCCAGCAGTCCGGGGAGAAACACTGAAGCTTTCTTT,CASSPGRNTEAFF
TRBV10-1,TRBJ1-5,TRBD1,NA,TGCGCCAGCAGTGAGCCCGGGGCAGGGACAGACAATCAGCCCCAGCATTTT,CASSEPGAGTDNQPQHF
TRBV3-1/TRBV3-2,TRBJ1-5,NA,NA,TGTGCCAGCAGCAGGGGCGGCGGTCAGCCCCAGCATTTT,CASSRGGGQPQHF
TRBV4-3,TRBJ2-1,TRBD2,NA,TGCGCCAGCAGCCAAACTAGCGGGGGTTTCAATGAGCAGTTCTTC,CASSQTSGGFNEQFF
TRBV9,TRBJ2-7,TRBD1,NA,TGTGCCAGCAGCCGACTGACAGGGGAGATTTCGGACGAGCAGTACTTC,CASSRLTGEISDEQYF
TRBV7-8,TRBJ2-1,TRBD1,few,TGTGCCAGCAGCCCGAGGACAGGGGGCGTGGGGAAGCAGTTCTTC,CASSPRTGGVGKQFF
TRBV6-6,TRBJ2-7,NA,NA,TGTGCCAGCAGTTCGGACTCCGAGGTTGCGCAGTACTTC,CASSSDSEVAQYF
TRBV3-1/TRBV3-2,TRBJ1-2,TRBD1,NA,TGTGCCAGCAGCCATGGGACAGGGGGCCATGGTCGTGGCTACACCTTC,CASSHGTGGHGRGYTF
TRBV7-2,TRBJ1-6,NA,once,TGTGCCAGCAGCTCCGCAGTCAATAATTCACCCCTCCACTTT,CASSSAVNNSPLHF
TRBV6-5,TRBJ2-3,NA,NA,TGTGCCAGCAGTTCGTCTTGGACAGCCAGTCCAGATACGCAGTATTTT,CASSSSWTASPDTQYF
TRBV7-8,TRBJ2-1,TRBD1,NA,TGTGCCAGCAGCCCTTCCCGGACAGGGAGAGCCCTTCGGAATGAGCAGTTCTTC,CASSPSRTGRALRNEQFF
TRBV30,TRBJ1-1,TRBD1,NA,TGTGCCTGGAGCGAGGGGACAGGGGGACGGAACACTGAAGCTTTCTTT,CAWSEGTGGRNTEAFF
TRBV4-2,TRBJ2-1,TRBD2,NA,TGTGCCAGCAGCCAACCGGGACTAGTCGCTGAGCAGTTCTTC,CASSQPGLVAEQFF
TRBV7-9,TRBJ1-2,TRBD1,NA,TGTGCCAGCAGCGCGGGACAGACGGGTGGCTACACCTTC,CASSAGQTGGYTF
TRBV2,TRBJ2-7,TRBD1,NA,TGTGCCAGCAGTTCCAACACCGGGACAGTTTACGAGCAGTACTTC,CASSSNTGTVYEQYF
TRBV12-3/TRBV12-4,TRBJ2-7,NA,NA,TGTGCCAGCAGTCCGCAGGGGTCCGAGCAGTACTTC,CASSPQGSEQYF
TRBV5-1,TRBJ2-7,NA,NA,TGCGCCAGCAGCTTGGACCCCATAGCCCACGAGCAGTACTTC,CASSLDPIAHEQYF
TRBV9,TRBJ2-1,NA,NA,TGTGCCAGCAGCGTAGATGGGAGTGAGCAGTTCTTC,CASSVDGSEQFF
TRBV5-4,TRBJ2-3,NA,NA,TGTGCCAGCAGCTTAATCCCGACAGATACGCAGTATTTT,CASSLIPTDTQYF
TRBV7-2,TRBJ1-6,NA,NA,TGTGCCAGCAGCACCCGGACAGATTCACCCCTCCACTTT,CASSTRTDSPLHF
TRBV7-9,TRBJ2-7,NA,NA,TGTGCCAGCAGCTTAGCGGTGGGGCCCAAAAGTTACGAGCAGTACTTC,CASSLAVGPKSYEQYF
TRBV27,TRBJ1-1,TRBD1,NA,TGTGCCAGCCGTAGGGGACAGGCGGGGGTGAACACTGAAGCTTTCTTT,CASRRGQAGVNTEAFF
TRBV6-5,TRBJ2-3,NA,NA,TGTGCCAGCAGTTATGCCATGGGGGCCTTCACAGATACGCAGTATTTT,CASSYAMGAFTDTQYF
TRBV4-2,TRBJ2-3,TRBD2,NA,TGTGCCAGCAGCCAAGTGGGCGGGGGAGACACAGATACGCAGTATTTT,CASSQVGGGDTDTQYF
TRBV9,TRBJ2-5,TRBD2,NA,TGTGCCAGCAGCCTTCGGACTAGCGGGGAGCAAGAGACCCAGTACTTC,CASSLRTSGEQETQYF
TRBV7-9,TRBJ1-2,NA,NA,TGTGCCAGCAGCTACGGAGGGTTCTATGGCTACACCTTC,CASSYGGFYGYTF
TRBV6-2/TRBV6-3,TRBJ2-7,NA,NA,TGTGCCAGCAGTTACGGGTGGTTGACGGGGGACGGGAAGGAGCAGTACTTC,CASSYGWLTGDGKEQYF
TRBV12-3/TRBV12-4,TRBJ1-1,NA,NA,TGTGCCAGCAGTTTTTGGGGGGAGACTGAAGCTTTCTTT,CASSFWGETEAFF
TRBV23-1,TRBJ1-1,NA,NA,TGCGCCAGCAGTCTGGGCAGGGAGAACACTGAAGCTTTCTTT,CASSLGRENTEAFF
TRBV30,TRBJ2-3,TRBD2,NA,TGTGCCTGGAACCCGCGGACTAGCGGGGGGGTTGATACGCAGTATTTT,CAWNPRTSGGVDTQYF
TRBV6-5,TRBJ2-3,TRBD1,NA,TGTGCCAGCAGTTACAGGCGACAGGGAAGTACAGATACGCAGTATTTT,CASSYRRQGSTDTQYF
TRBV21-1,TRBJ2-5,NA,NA,TGTGCCAGCAGGAGGACAGGGAAGCAAGAGACCCAGTACTTC,CASRRTGKQETQYF
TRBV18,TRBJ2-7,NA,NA,TGTGCCAGCTCACCTGAAAGCCCCCCTCACTACGAGCAGTACTTC,CASSPESPPHYEQYF
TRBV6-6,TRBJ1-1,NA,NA,TGTGCCAGCAGTACACAGGGGAACACTGAAGCTTTCTTT,CASSTQGNTEAFF
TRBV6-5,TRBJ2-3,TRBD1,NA,TGTGCCAGCAGTCAGGAAGGGGGCGGCACAGATACGCAGTATTTT,CASSQEGGGTDTQYF
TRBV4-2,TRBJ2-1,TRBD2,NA,TGTGCCAGCAGCCAGGCGAGAAAGCGGGGAACCTACAATGAGCAGTTCTTC,CASSQARKRGTYNEQFF
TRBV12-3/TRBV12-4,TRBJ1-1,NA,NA,TGTGCCAGCAGCCTACCCCCACTTGAAGCTTTCTTT,CASSLPPLEAFF
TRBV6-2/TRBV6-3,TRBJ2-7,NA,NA,TGTGCCAGCAGTTACGATGGAGGCCGCTACGAGCAGTACTTC,CASSYDGGRYEQYF
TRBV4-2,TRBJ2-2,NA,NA,TGTGCCAGCAGCCAGAAAAGAGGATTCGGTAGCACCGGGGAGCTGTTTTTT,CASSQKRGFGSTGELFF
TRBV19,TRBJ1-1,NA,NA,TGTGCCAGTAGTATGGGCAGGGGAAGGAAAAACACTGAAGCTTTCTTT,CASSMGRGRKNTEAFF
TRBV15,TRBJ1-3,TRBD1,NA,TGTGCCACCAGCCCGCAGACAGGGCTCGCTGGAAACACCATATATTTT,CATSPQTGLAGNTIYF